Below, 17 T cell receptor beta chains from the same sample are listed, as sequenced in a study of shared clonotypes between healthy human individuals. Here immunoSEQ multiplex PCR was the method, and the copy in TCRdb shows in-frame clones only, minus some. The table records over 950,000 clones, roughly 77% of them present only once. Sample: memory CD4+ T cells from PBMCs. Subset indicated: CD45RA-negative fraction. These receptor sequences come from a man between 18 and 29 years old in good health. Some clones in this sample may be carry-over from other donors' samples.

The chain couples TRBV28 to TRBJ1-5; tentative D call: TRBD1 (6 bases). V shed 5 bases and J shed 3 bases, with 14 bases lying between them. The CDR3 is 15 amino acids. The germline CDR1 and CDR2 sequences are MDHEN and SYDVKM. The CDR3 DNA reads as TGTGCCAGCAGTGTACCCGGGGGCTACAATCAGCCCCAGCATTTT. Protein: CASSVPGGYNQPQHF.

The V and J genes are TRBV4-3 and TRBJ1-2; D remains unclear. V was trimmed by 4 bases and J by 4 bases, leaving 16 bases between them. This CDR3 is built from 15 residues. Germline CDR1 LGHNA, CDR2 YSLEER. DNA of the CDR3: TGCGCCAGCAGCCGGACCGTGGTAGGGAGCTATGGCTACACCTTC. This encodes CASSRTVVGSYGYTF.

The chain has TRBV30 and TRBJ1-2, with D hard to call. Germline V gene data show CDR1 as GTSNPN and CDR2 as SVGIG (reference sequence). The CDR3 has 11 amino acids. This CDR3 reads CAHSYNYGYTF. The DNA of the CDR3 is TGTGCGCACAGCTATAACTATGGCTACACCTTC.

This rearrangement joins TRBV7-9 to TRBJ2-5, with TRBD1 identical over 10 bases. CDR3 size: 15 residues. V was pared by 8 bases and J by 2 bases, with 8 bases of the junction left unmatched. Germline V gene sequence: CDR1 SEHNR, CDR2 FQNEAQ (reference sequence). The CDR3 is CASEPGQGPQETQYF. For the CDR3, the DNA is TGTGCCAGCGAACCGGGACAGGGGCCGCAAGAGACCCAGTACTTC. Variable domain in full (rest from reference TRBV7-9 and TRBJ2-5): DTGVSQNPRHKITKRGQNVTFRCDPISEHNRLYWYRQTLGQGPEFLTYFQNEAQLEKSRLLSDRFSAERPKGSFSTLEIQRTEQGDSAMYLCASEPGQGPQETQYFGPGTRLLVL.

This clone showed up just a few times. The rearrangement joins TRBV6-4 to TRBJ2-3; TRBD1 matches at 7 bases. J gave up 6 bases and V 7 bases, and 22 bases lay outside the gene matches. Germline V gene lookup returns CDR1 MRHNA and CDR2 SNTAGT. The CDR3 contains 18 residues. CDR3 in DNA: TGTGCCAGCATTGGGGAAAGACAGGGAACCCCGGACATTGATACGCAGTATTTT. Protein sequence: CASIGERQGTPDIDTQYF.

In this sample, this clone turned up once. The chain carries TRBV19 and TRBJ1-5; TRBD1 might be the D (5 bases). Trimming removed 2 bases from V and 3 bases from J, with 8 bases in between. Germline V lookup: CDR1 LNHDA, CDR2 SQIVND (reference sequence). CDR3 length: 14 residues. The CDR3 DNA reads TGTGCCAGTAGTATACGGGGCCTCAATCAGCCCCAGCATTTT. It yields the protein CASSIRGLNQPQHF.

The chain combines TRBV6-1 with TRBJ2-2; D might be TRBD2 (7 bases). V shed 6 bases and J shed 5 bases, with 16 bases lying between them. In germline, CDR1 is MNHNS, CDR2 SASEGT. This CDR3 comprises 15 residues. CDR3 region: CASSPGGLGTGELFF. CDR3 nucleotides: TGTGCCAGCAGCCCCGGGGGGCTTGGTACCGGGGAGCTGTTTTTT.

The CDR3, as DNA: TGTGCCAGCAGCGTCCGGGACAGGGGATTCAATGAGCAGTTCTTC. Translation gives CASSVRDRGFNEQFF. The chain joins TRBV5-6 to TRBJ2-1; TRBD1 matches 10 bases. Germline trimming cut 4 bases from V and 6 bases from J; bases unmatched to any gene: 7. CDR1 SGHDT and CDR2 YYEEEE come from the germline V gene. CDR3 length: 15 residues. Drawing the rest from reference TRBV5-6 and TRBJ2-1, the complete variable domain is DAGVTQSPTHLIKTRGQQVTLRCSPKSGHDTVSWYQQALGQGPQFIFQYYEEEERQRGNFPDRFSGHQFPNYSSELNVNALLLGDSALYLCASSVRDRGFNEQFFGPGTRLTVL.

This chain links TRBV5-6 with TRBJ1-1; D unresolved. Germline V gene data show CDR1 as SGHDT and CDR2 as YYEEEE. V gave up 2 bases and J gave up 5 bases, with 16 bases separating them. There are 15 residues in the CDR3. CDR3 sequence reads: CASSFGVGLGTEAFF. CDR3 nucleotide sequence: TGTGCCAGCAGCTTCGGGGTTGGGCTGGGGACTGAAGCTTTCTTT. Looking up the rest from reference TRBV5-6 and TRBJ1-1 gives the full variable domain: DAGVTQSPTHLIKTRGQQVTLRCSPKSGHDTVSWYQQALGQGPQFIFQYYEEEERQRGNFPDRFSGHQFPNYSSELNVNALLLGDSALYLCASSFGVGLGTEAFFGQGTRLTVV.

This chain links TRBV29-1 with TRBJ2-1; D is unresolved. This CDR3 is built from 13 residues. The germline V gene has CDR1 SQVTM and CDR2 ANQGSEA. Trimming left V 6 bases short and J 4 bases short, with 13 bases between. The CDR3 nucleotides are TGCAGCGTCGGACCGATCGTTTACAATGAGCAGTTCTTC. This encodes CSVGPIVYNEQFF.

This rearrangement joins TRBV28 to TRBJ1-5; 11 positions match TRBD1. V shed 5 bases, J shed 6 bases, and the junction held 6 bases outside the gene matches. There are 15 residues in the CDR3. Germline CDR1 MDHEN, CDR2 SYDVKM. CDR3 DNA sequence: TGTGCCAGCAGTACGCCGGGGACAGGGGGTCAGCCCCAGCATTTT. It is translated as CASSTPGTGGQPQHF.

Here the CDR3 reads CASSSTGTRNEQYF. The CDR3 DNA is TGCGCCAGCAGCTCGACAGGGACTAGGAACGAGCAGTACTTC. The V call is TRBV5-1, the J call TRBJ2-7; possible D gene TRBD2, 8 bases. Germline-derived CDR1 and CDR2 are SGHRS and YFSETQ. CDR3 length: 14 amino acids. Trimming removed 3 bases from V and 5 bases from J, with 15 bases in between.

The CDR3 region has the DNA TGCGCCAGCAGCCAACAGGGGCAGGGGGTCGGGGATACGCAGTATTTT. Translated, it gives CASSQQGQGVGDTQYF. The chain recombines TRBV4-3 with TRBJ2-3, with TRBD1 matching over 7 bases. CDR1 is LGHNA, CDR2 YSLEER, per germline. The trim removed 2 bases at V and 6 bases at J, leaving 11 bases unmatched. The CDR3 is 16 amino acids.

CDR3 coding DNA: TGTGCCAGCAGTCCCCGGGGAAACATGGCCTTCTCTGGAAACACCATATATTTT. It is translated as CASSPRGNMAFSGNTIYF. This chain links TRBV27 with TRBJ1-3; D is unresolved. The CDR3 runs to 18 residues. CDR1 and CDR2 from the germline V gene are MNHEY and SMNVEV (reference sequence). Trimming cost V 5 bases and J 0 bases, with 20 bases left between them.

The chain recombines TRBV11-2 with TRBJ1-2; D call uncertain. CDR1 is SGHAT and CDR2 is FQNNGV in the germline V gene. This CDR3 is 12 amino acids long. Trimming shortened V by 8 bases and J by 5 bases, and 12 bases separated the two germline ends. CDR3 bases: TGTGCCAGCTCGGCGGGCCTATATGGCTACACCTTC. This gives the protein CASSAGLYGYTF. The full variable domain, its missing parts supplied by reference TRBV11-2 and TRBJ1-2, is EAGVAQSPRYKIIEKRQSVAFWCNPISGHATLYWYQQILGQGPKLLIQFQNNGVVDDSQLPKDRFSAERLKGVDSTLKIQPAKLEDSAVYLCASSAGLYGYTFGSGTRLTVV.

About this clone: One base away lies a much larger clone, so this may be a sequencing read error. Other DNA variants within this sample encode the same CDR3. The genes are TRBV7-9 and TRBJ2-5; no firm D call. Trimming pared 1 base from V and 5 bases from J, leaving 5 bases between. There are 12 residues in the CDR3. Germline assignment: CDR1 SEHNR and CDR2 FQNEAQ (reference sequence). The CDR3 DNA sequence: TGTGCCAGCAGCTTAGTAGGGGAGACCCAGTACTTC. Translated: CASSLVGETQYF.

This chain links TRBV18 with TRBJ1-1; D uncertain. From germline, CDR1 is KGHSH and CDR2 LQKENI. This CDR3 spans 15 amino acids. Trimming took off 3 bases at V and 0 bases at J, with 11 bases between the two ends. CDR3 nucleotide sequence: TGTGCCAGCTCACCTGGAGGCAGTTTGAACACTGAAGCTTTCTTT. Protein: CASSPGGSLNTEAFF.